This T cell receptor (beta chain) came from a study of blood T cell repertoires in COVID-19. Sequencing used immunoSEQ multiplex PCR; TCRdb keeps in-frame clones, though not all of them. This table holds 130,000 or so clones, about 80% found once. Germline loops: CDR1 MNHEY, CDR2 SVGAGI. This CDR3 contains 14 residues. Between the trimmed V and J ends, which lost 8 bases and 0 bases, there was a span of 14 bases. The chain joins TRBV6-5 to TRBJ2-7; unclear D gene. The origin of this receptor is a woman aged 60-70 years with acute or convalescent COVID-19. Material for sequencing was peripheral blood. This CDR3 reads CASPRSESSYEQYV. The CDR3 DNA sequence: TGTGCCAGCCCCCGCTCGGAGAGCTCCTACGAGCAGTACGTC.